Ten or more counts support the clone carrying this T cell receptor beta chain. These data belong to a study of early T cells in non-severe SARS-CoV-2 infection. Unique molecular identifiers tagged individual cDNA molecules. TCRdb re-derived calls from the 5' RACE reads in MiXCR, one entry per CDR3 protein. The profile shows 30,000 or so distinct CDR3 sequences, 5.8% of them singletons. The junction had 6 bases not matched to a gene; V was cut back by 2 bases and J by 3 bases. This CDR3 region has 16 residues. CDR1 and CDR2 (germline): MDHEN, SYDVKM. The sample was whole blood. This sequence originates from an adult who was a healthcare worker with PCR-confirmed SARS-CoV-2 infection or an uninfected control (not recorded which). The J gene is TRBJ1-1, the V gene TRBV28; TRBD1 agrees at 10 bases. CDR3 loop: CASSLPGQGFDTEAFF. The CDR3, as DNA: TGTGCCAGCAGTTTACCGGGACAGGGGTTTGACACTGAAGCTTTCTTT.